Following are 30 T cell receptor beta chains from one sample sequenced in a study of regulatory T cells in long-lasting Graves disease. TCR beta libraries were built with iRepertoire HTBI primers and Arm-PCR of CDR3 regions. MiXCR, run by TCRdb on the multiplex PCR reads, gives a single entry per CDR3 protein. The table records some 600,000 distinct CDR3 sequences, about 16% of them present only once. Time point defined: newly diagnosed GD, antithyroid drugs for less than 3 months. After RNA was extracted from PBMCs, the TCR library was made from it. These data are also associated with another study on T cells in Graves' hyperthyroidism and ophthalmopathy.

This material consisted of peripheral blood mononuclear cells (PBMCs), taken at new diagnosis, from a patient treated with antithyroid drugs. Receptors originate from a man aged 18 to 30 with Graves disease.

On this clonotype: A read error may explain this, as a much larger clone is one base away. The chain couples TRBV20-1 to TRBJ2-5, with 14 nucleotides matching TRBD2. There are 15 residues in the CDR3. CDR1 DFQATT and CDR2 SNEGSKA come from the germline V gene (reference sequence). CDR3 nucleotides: TGCAGTGCTAGGGGGACTAGCGGGAGTTCAGAGACCCAGTGCTTC. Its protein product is CSARGTSGSSETQCF.

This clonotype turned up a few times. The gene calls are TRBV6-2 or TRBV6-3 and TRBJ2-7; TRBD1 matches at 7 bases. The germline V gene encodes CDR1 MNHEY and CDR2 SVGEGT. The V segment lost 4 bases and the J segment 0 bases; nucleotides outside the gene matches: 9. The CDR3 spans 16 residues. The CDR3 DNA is TGTGCCAGCAGTTTCAATGACAGGGAAAGCTCCTACGAGCAGTACTTC. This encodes CASSFNDRESSYEQYF.

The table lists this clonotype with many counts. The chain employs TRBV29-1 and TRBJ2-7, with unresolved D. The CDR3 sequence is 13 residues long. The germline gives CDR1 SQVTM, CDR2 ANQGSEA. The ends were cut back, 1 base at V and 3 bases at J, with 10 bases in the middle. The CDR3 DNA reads TGCAGCGTTGAAGTAGGGTACAGCTACGAGCAGTACTTC. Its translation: CSVEVGYSYEQYF.

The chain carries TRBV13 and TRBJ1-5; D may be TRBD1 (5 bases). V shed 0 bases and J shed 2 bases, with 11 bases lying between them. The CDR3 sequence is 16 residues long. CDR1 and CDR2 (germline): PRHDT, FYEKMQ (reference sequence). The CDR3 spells CASSLGALGRNQPQHF. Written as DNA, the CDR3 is TGTGCCAGCAGCTTAGGCGCCTTGGGGCGCAATCAGCCCCAGCATTTT.

CDR3 region: CASSRLGTGDRVKQFF. The CDR3 coding sequence is TGTGCCAGCAGCCGTCTCGGGACAGGGGACCGAGTAAAGCAGTTCTTC. The rearrangement uses TRBV14 and TRBJ2-1, with 10 bases identical to TRBD1. The CDR3 is 16 amino acids. In germline, CDR1 is SGHDN, CDR2 FVKESK. J lost 11 bases, V lost 4 bases, and 14 bases had no gene match.

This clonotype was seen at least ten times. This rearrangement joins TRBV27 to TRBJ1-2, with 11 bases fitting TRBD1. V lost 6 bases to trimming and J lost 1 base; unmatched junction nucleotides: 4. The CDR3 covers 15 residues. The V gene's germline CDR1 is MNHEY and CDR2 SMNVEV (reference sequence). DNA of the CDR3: TGTGCCAGCAGCCTTGGGACAGGGGGTAACTATGGCTACACCTTC. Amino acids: CASSLGTGGNYGYTF.

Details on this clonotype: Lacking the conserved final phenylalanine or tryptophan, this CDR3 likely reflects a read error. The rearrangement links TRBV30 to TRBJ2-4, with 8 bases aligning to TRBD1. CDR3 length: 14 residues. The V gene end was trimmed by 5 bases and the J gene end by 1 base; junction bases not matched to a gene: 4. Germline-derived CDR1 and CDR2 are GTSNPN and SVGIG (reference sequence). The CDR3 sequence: CAWGQGGAKNIQYS. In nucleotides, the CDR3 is TGTGCCTGGGGACAGGGTGGGGCCAAAAACATTCAGTACTCC.

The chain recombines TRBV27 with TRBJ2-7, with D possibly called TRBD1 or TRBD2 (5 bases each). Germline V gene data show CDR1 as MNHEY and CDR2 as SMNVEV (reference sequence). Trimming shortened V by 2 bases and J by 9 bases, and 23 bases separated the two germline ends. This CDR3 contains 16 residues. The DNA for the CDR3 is TGTGCCAGCAGTTTAGTCACCCCAGTACCTGAGGGACCGCAGTACTTC. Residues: CASSLVTPVPEGPQYF.

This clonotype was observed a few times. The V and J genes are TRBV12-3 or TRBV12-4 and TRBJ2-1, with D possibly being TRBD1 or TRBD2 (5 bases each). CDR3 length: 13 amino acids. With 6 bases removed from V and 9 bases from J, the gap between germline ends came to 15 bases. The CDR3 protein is CASSVSGTGEQFF. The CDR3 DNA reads TGTGCCAGCAGCGTAAGTGGGACGGGTGAGCAGTTCTTC.

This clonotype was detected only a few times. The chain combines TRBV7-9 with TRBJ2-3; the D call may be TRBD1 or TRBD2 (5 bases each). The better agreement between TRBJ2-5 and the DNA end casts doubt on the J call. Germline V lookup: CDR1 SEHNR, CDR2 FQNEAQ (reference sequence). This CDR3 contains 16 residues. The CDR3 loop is CASSSQLRGSGETQYF. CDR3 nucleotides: TGTGCCAGCAGCTCCCAACTTCGGGGTTCAGGGGAGACCCAGTACTTC.

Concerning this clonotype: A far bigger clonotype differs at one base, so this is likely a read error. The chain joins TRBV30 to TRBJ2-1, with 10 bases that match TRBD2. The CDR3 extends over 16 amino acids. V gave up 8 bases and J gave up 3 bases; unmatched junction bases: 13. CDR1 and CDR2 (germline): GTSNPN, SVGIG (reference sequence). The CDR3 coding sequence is TGTGCCAGCAGCCGCGTACTAGCGGGACTCTACAATGAGCAGTTCTTC. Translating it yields CASSRVLAGLYNEQFF.

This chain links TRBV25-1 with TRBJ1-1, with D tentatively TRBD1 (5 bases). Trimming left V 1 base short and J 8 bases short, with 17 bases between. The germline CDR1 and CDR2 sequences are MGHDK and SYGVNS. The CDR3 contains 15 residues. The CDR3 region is CASSEWGVGDVEAFF. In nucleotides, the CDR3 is TGTGCCAGCAGTGAATGGGGGGTAGGGGACGTAGAAGCTTTCTTT.

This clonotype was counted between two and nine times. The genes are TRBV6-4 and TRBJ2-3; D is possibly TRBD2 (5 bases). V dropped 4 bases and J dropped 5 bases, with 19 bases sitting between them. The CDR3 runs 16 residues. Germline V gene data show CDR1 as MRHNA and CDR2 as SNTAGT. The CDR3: CASSASGGSGKDTQYF. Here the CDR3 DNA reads TGTGCCAGCAGTGCCTCGGGCGGATCCGGGAAAGATACGCAGTATTTT.

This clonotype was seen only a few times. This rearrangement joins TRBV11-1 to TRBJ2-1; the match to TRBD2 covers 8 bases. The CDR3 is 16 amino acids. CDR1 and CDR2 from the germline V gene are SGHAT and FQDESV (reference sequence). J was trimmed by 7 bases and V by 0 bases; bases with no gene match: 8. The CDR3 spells CASSLAPGGPKNEQFF. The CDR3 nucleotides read TGTGCCAGCAGCTTAGCGCCGGGAGGGCCGAAGAATGAGCAGTTCTTC.

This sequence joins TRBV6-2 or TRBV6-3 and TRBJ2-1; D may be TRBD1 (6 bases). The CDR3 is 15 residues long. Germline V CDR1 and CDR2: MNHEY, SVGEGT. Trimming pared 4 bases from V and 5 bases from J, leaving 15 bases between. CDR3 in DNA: TGTGCCAGCAGTTTCCACAGGGAAGTAGACAATGAGCAGTTCTTC. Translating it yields CASSFHREVDNEQFF.

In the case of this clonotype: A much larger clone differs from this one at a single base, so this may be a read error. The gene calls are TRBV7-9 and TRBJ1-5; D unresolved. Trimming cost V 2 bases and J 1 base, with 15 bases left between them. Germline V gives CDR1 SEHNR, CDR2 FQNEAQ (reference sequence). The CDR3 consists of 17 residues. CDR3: CASSLSGDEISNQPQHF. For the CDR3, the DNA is TGTGCCAGCAGCTTATCGGGAGACGAAATAAGCAATCAGCCCCAGCATTTT.

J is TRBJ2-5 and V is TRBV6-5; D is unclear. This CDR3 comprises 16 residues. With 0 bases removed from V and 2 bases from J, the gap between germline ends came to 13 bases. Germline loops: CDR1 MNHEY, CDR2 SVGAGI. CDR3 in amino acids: CASSYSPLARQETQYF. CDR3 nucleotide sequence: TGTGCCAGCAGTTACTCCCCCCTGGCGCGACAAGAGACCCAGTACTTC.

DNA for the CDR3: TGCGCCAGCAGTGAGCGGGGTCAGGTGCGGAATGAGCAGTTCTTC. This codes for CASSERGQVRNEQFF. J is TRBJ2-1 and V is TRBV10-2, with D tentatively TRBD2 (5 bases). Germline V lookup: CDR1 WSHSY, CDR2 SAAADI. V was clipped by 2 bases and J by 7 bases, with 15 bases between them. This CDR3 is 15 amino acids long.

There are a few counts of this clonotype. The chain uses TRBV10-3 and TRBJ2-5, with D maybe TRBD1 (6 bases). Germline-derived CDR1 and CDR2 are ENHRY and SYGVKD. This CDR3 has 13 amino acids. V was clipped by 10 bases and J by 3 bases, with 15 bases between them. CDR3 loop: CATKGDTEETQYF. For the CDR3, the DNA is TGTGCCACGAAAGGGGACACTGAAGAGACCCAGTACTTC.

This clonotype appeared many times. The CDR3: CASSLTQAELPFF. CDR3 coding DNA: TGTGCCAGCAGTTTAACGCAGGCTGAGTTGCCTTTCTTT. The chain combines TRBV27 with TRBJ1-1; D ambiguous. The V gene's germline CDR1 is MNHEY and CDR2 SMNVEV (reference sequence). The V end was cut by 2 bases, the J end by 12 bases, with 16 bases between. The CDR3 runs to 13 residues.

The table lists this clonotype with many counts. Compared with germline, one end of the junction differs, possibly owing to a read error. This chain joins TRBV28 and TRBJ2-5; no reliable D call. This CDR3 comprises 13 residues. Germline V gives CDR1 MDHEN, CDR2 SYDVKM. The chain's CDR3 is CASSQALQETQYF. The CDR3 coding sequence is TGCGCCAGCAGCCAAGCCCTCCAAGAGACCCAGTACTTC.

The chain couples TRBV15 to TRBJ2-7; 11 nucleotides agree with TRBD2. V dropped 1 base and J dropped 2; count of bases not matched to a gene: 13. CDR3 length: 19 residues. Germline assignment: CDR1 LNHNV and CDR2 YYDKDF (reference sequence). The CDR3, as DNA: TGTGCCACCAGCAGAGGGGGGGGACTAGCGGAAAATTTTCCCTACGAGCAGTACTTC. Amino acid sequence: CATSRGGGLAENFPYEQYF.

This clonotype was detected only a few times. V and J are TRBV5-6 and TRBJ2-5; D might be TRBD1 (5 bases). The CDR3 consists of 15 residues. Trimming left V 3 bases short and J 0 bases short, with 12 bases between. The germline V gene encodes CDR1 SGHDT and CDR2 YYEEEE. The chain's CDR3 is CASSWTPRHQETQYF. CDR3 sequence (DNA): TGTGCCAGCAGCTGGACACCAAGGCACCAAGAGACCCAGTACTTC.

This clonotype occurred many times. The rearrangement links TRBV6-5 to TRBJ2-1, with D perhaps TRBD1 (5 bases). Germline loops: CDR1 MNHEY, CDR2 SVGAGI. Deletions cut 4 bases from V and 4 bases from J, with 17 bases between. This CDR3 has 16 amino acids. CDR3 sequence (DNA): TGTGCCAGCAGTTCGAGTCTAAGCCGGACATACAATGAGCAGTTCTTC. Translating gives CASSSSLSRTYNEQFF.

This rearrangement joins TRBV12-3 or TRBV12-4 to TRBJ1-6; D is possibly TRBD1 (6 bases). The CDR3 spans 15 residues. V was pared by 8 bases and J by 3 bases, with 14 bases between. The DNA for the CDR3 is TGTGCCAGCTCACGGGGGCCAGGCTATAATTCACCCCTCCACTTT. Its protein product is CASSRGPGYNSPLHF.

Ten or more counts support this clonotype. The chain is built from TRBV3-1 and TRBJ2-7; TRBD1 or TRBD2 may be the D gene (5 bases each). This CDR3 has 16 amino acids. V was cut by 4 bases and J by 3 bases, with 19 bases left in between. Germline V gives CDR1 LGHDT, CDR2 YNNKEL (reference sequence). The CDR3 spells CASSRPSGSVHYEQYF. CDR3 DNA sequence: TGTGCCAGCAGCCGTCCTTCAGGGAGCGTACACTACGAGCAGTACTTC.

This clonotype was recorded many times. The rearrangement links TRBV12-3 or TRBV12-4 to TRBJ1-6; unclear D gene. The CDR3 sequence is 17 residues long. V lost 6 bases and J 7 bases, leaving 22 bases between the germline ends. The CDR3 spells CASSLTSWTEENSPLHF. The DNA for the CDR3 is TGTGCCAGCAGCCTTACTTCATGGACGGAAGAAAATTCACCCCTCCACTTT.

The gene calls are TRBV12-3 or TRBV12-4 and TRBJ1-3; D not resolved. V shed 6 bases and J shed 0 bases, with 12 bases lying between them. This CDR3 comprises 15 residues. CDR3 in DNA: TGTGCCAGCAGAGGCCGACCTTACTCTGGAAACACCATATATTTT. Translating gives CASRGRPYSGNTIYF.

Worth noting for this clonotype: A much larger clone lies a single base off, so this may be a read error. The CDR3 DNA follows: TGTGCCAGCAGCTTGGTGGGGCGCGTGAACGACGAGCAGTACTTC. Translation gives CASSLVGRVNDEQYF. The chain is built from TRBV5-4 and TRBJ2-7; TRBD1 might be the D (5 bases). Germline CDR1 and CDR2: SGHNT and YYREEE (reference sequence). V lost 0 bases and J 5 bases, leaving 15 bases between the germline ends. There are 15 residues in the CDR3.

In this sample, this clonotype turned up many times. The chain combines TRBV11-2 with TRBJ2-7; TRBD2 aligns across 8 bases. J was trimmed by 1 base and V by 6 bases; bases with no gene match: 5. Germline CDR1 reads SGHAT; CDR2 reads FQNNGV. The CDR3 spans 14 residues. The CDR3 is CASRLLAESYEQYF. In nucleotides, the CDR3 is TGTGCCAGCAGATTACTAGCGGAATCCTACGAGCAGTACTTC.